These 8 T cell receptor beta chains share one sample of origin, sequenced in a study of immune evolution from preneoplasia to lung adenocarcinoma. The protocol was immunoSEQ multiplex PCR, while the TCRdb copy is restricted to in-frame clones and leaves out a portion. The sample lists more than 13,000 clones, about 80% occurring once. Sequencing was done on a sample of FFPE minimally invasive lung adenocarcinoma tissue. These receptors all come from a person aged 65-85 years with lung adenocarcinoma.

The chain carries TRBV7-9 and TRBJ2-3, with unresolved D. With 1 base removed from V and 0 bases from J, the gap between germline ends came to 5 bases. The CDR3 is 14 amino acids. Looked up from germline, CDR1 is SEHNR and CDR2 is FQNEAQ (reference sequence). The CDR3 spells CASSLEQSTDTQYF. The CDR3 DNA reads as TGTGCCAGCAGCTTAGAACAGAGCACAGATACGCAGTATTTT.

In nucleotides, the CDR3 is TGTGCCAGCAGTTTAGGACGGCCGAACACTGAAGCTTTCTTT. Translated: CASSLGRPNTEAFF. The V gene is TRBV27, the J gene TRBJ1-1; no firm D call. Trimming removed 2 bases from V and 1 base from J, with 8 bases in between. The CDR3 length is 14 residues. Germline loops: CDR1 MNHEY, CDR2 SMNVEV (reference sequence).

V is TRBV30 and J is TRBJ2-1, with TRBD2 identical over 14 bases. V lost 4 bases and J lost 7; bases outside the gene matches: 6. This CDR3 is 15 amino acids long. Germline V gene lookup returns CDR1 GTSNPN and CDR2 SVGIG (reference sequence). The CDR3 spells CAWNSGTSGSNEQFF. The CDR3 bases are TGTGCCTGGAATTCCGGGACTAGCGGGAGTAATGAGCAGTTCTTC.

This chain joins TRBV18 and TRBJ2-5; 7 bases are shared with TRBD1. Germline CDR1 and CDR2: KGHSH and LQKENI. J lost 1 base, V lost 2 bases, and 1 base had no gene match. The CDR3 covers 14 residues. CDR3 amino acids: CASSPGQAQETQYF. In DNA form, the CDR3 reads TGTGCCAGCTCACCAGGACAGGCCCAAGAGACCCAGTACTTC.

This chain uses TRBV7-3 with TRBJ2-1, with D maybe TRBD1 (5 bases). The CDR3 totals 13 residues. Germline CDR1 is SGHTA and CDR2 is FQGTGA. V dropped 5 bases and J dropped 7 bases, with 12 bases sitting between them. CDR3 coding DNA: TGTGCCAGCAGCCTAGGGGCAGCAAATGAGCAGTTCTTC. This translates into CASSLGAANEQFF. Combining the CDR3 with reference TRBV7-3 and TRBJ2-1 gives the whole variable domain GAGVSQTPSNKVTEKGKYVELRCDPISGHTALYWYRQSLGQGPEFLIYFQGTGAADDSGLPNDRFFAVRPEGSVSTLKIQRTERGDSAVYLCASSLGAANEQFFGPGTRLTVL.

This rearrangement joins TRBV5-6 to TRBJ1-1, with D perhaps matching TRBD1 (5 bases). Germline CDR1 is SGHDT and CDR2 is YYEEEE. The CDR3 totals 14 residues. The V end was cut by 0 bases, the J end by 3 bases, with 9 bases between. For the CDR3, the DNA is TGTGCCAGCAGCTTGGCCGGAGGGGACACTGAAGCTTTCTTT. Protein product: CASSLAGGDTEAFF.

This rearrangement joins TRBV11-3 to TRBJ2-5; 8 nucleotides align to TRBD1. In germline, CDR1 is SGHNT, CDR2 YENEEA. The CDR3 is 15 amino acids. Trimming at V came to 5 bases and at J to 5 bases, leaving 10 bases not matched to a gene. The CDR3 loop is CASSKTGGLTETQYF. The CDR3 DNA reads TGTGCCAGCAGCAAAACAGGGGGGTTAACGGAGACCCAGTACTTC.

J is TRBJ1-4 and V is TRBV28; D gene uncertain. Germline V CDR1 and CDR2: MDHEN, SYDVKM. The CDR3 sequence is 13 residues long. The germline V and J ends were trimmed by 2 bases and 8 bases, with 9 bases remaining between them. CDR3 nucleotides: TGTGCCAGCAGTTTACAGGCGAGGGAAAAACTGTTTTTT. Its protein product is CASSLQAREKLFF.